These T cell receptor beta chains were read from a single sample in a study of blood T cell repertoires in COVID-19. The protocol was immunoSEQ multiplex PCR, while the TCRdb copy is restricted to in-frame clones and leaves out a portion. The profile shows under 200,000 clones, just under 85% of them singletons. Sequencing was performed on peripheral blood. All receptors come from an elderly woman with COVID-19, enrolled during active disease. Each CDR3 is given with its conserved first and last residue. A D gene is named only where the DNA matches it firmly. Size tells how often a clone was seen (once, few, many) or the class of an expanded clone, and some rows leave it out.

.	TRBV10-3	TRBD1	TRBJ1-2	TGTGCCATCAGTGAGCTACAGGGGGTTAGCTATGGCTACACCTTC	CAISELQGVSYGYTF
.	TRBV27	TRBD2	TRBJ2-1	TGTGCCAGCAGTTTATCAACCGGGACTAGCGATAATGAGCAGTTCTTC	CASSLSTGTSDNEQFF
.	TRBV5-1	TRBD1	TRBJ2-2	TGCGCCAGCAGCAGCCGGGACAGGACCGGGGAGCTGTTTTTT	CASSSRDRTGELFF
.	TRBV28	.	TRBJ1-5	TGTGCCAGCAGGGAGAGCAATCAGCCCCAGCATTTT	CASRESNQPQHF
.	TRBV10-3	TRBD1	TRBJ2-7	TGTGCCATCACTGCGACAGGGGCCTACGAGCAGTACTTC	CAITATGAYEQYF
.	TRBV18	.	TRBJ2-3	TGTGCCAGCTCACCACTGGTGAGAGCTAGCACAGATACGCAGTATTTT	CASSPLVRASTDTQYF
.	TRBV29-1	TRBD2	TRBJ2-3	TGCAGCGTGGGGGGACTAGCGGCGTCAGATACGCAGTATTTT	CSVGGLAASDTQYF
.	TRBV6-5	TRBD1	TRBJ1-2	TGTGCCAGCAGTTACGACAGGGACGGCTATGGCTACACCTTC	CASSYDRDGYGYTF
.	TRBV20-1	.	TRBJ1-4	TGCAGTGCCCCGGGAAGGGAACTGTTTTTT	CSAPGRELFF
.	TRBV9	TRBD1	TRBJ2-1	TGTGCCAGCAGCGTAGAAGGGTCAGGGGGCTACAATGAGCAGTTCTTC	CASSVEGSGGYNEQFF
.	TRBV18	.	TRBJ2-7	TGTGCCAGCTCACACGGACAGCACGAGCAGTACTTC	CASSHGQHEQYF
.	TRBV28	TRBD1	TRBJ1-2	TGTGCCAGCAGCCAGAAACACAGGGGAAGTGGGTATGGCTACACCTTC	CASSQKHRGSGYGYTF
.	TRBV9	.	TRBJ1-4	TGTGCCAGCAGCGCTCCCCAGGGCCTTGCAACTAATGAAAAACTGTTTTTT	CASSAPQGLATNEKLFF
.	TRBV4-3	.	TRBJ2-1	TGCGCCAGCAGCCTTCAATACACCAATGAGCAGTTCTTC	CASSLQYTNEQFF
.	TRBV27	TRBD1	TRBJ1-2	TGTGCCAGCAGTTCCGGGACAGGGAACGACGGCTACACCTTC	CASSSGTGNDGYTF
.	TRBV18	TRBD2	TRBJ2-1	TGTGCCAGCTCACCACCCGGGACTAGCGGGGTCCGCGAGCAGTTCTTC	CASSPPGTSGVREQFF
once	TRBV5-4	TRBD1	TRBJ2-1	TGTGCCAGCAGCGGGGACAGGGAGAATGAGCAGTTCTTC	CASSGDRENEQFF
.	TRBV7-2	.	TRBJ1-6	TGTGCCAGCACCTCCTTTGGCGGATCACCCCTCCACTTT	CASTSFGGSPLHF
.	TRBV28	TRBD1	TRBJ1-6	TGTGCCAGCCGTCCCGGGACAGGTAGCTCCTATAATTCACCCCTCCACTTT	CASRPGTGSSYNSPLHF
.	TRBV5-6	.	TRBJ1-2	TGTGCCAGCAGCTTGGTGCTAGCTAACTATGGCTACACCTTC	CASSLVLANYGYTF
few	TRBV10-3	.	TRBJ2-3	TGTGCCATCAGTGACGGGGGCACAGATACGCAGTATTTT	CAISDGGTDTQYF
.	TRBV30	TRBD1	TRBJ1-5	TGTGCCTGGACCCAGGGACAGGGATTTCAGCCCCAGCATTTT	CAWTQGQGFQPQHF
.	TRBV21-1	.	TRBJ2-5	TGTGCCAGCAGCACTGCCGGGGGTTGGGTAGAGACCCAGTACTTC	CASSTAGGWVETQYF
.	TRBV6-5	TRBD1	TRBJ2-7	TGTGCCAGCGTGGGACAGGGGACAACAAAGCAGTACTTC	CASVGQGTTKQYF
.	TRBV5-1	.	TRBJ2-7	TGCGCCAGCAGCTTGGAGGAGGCCACCACCTACGAGCAGTACTTC	CASSLEEATTYEQYF
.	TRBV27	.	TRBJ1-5	TGTGCCAGCAGTTTTGGGGGGGGCTCTCAGCCCCAGCATTTT	CASSFGGGSQPQHF
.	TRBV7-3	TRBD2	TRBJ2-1	TGTGCCAGCAGCCCGAGACTAGCGGGAGGCTACAATGAGCAGTTCTTC	CASSPRLAGGYNEQFF
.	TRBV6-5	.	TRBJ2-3	TGTGCCAGCAGGGACATAAGGACAGATACGCAGTATTTT	CASRDIRTDTQYF
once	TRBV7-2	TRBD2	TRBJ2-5	TGTGCCAGCAGCTTAGTCCTCCTTCGGGAGTCGGGGGGGGACCAGTACTTC	CASSLVLLRESGGDQYF
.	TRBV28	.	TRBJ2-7	TGTGCCAGCAGCTGGGGCCTCGGGGAGCAGTACTTC	CASSWGLGEQYF
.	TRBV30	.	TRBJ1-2	TGTGCCGGTTCCGGGGGGTATGGCTACACCTTC	CAGSGGYGYTF
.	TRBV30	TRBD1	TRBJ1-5	TGTGCCTGGAGGGAGGCCCCCGGACAGGGGGCTCAGCCCCAGCATTTT	CAWREAPGQGAQPQHF
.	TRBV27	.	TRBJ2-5	TGTGCCAGCAGTTTATTTGGGGCGGCGCGAGAGACCCAGTACTTC	CASSLFGAARETQYF
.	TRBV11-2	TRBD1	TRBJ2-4	TGTGCCAGCAGCACTCACAGGGGGAGAGCGGCCAAAAACATTCAGTACTTC	CASSTHRGRAAKNIQYF
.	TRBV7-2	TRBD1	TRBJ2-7	TGTGCCAGCACCCGGACAGGGGCCTACGAGCAGTACTTC	CASTRTGAYEQYF
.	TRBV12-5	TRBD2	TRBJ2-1	TGTGCTAGTGGTCCCGAAGCGGGAGTCTACAATGAGCAGTTCTTC	CASGPEAGVYNEQFF
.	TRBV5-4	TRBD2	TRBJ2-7	TGTGCCAGCAGCTTCCCGGGACTAGCGCGGGAGCAGTACTTC	CASSFPGLAREQYF
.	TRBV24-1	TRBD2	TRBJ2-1	TGTGCCACCAGTGATCCGACTAGCGGGAGATTCGATGAGCAGTTCTTC	CATSDPTSGRFDEQFF
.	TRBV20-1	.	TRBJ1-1	TGCAGTGCTAGTGGTCCTATTACTGAAGCTTTCTTT	CSASGPITEAFF
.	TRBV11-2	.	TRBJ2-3	TGTGCCAGCAGCTCGACGGGTACGCAGTATTTT	CASSSTGTQYF
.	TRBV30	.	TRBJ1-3	TGTGCCTGGGGAACAGGGATCTCTGGAAACACCATATATTTT	CAWGTGISGNTIYF
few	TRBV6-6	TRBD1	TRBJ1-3	TGTGCCAGCACCAGGGGACAGCCTGATAGGGCCATATATTTT	CASTRGQPDRAIYF
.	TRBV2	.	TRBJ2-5	TGTGCCAGCGAAGAATCAGGGTCCCAAGAGACCCAGTACTTC	CASEESGSQETQYF
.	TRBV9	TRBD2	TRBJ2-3	TGTGCCAGCAGCGTTTCAGGGAGGGAGGCAAATACGCAGTATTTT	CASSVSGREANTQYF
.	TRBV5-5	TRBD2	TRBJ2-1	TGTGCCAGCGTGATAGCGGGAGGGCCTTGGTATGAGCAGTTCTTC	CASVIAGGPWYEQFF
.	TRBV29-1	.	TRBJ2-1	TGCAGCGTTGGACTAGGGGGCCTTTTTGATGAGCAGTTCTTC	CSVGLGGLFDEQFF
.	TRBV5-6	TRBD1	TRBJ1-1	TGTGCCAGCAGCCGCACTTCGGACAGGGGGAACACTGAAGCTTTCTTT	CASSRTSDRGNTEAFF